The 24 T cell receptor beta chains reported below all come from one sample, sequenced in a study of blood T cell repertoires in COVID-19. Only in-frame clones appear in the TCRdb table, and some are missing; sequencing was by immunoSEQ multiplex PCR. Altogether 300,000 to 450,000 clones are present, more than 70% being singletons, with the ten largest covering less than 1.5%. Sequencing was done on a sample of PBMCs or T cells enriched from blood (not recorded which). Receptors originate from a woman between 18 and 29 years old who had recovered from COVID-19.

CDR3 amino acids: CASSFSTGELFF. The CDR3 nucleotides read TGTGCCAGCAGCTTTAGTACCGGGGAGCTGTTTTTT. The chain recombines TRBV7-3 with TRBJ2-2; D call uncertain. Germline V gene sequence: CDR1 SGHTA, CDR2 FQGTGA. This CDR3 contains 12 residues. Trimming stripped 3 bases from V and 5 bases from J, with 4 bases between.

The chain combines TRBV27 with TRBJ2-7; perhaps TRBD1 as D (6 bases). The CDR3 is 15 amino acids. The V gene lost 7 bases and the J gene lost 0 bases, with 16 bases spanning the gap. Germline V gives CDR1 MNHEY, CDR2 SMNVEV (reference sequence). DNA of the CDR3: TGTGCCAGCAAATTCCGGGACACCTACTCCTACGAGCAGTACTTC. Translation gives CASKFRDTYSYEQYF.

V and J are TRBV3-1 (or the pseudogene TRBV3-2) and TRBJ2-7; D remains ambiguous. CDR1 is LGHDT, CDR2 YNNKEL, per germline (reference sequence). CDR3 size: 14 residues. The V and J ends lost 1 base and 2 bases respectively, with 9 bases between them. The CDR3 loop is CASSQGYSPYEQYF. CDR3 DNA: TGTGCCAGCAGCCAAGGTTACAGCCCCTACGAGCAGTACTTC.

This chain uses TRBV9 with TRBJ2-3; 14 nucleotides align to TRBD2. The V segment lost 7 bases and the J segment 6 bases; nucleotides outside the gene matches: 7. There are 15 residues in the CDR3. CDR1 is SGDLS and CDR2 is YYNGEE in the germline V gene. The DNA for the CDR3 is TGTGCCAGCCGAAGGACTAGCGGGGGGCAGGATACGCAGTATTTT. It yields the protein CASRRTSGGQDTQYF.

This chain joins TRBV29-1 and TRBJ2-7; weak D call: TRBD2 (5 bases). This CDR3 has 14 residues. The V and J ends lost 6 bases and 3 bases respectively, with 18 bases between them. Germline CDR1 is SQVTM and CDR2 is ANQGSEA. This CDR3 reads CSVGIARRDYEQYF. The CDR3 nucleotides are TGCAGCGTCGGAATCGCTCGTCGGGACTACGAGCAGTACTTC.

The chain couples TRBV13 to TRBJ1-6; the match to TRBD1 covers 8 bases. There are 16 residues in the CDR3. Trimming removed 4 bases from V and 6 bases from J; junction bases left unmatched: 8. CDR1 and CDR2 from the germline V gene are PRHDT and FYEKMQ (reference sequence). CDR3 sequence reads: CASSSRTGSLNSPLHF. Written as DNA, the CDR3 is TGTGCCAGCAGCTCCCGGACAGGGTCCCTTAATTCACCCCTCCACTTT. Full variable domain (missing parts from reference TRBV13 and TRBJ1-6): AAGVIQSPRHLIKEKRETATLKCYPIPRHDTVYWYQQGPGQDPQFLISFYEKMQSDKGSIPDRFSAQQFSDYHSELNMSSLELGDSALYFCASSSRTGSLNSPLHFGNGTRLTVT.

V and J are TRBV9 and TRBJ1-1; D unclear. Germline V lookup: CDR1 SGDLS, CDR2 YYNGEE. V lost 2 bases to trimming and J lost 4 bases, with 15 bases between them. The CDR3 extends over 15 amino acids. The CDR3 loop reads CASSVQPEATTEAFF. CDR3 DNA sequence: TGTGCCAGCAGCGTCCAGCCAGAGGCGACCACTGAAGCTTTCTTT.

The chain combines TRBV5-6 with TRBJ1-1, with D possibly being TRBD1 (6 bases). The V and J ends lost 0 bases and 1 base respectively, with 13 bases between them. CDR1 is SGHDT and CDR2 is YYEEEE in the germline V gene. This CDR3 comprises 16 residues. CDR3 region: CASSLESTGRNTEAFF. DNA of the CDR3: TGTGCCAGCAGCTTGGAATCAACAGGGAGGAACACTGAAGCTTTCTTT.

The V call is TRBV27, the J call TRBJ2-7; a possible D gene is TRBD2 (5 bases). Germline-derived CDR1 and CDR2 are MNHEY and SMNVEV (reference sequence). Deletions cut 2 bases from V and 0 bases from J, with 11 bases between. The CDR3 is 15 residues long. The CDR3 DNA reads TGTGCCAGCAGTTTAGTTCGGGGTACCTCCTACGAGCAGTACTTC. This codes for CASSLVRGTSYEQYF.

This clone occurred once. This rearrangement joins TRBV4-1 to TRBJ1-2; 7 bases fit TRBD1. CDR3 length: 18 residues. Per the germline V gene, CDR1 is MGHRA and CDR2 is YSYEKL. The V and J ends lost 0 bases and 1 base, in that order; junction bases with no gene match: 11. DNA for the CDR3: TGCGCCAGCAGCCAAGACGGCAGACAGGGCGAGTTTAACTATGGCTACACCTTC. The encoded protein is CASSQDGRQGEFNYGYTF.

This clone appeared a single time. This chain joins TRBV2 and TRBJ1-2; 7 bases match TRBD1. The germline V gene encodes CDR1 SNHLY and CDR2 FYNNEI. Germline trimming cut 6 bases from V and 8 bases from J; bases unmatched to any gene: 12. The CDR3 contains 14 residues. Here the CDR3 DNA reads TGTGCCAGCAGACGCAATACAGGGGTCGACGGCTACACCTTC. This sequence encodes CASRRNTGVDGYTF.

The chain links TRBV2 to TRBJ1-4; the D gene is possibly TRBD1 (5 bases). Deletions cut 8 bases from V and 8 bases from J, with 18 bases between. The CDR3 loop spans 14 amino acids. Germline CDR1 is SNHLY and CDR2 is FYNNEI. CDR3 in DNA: TGTGCCAGCTCTGGGACTTCGGGGGACGAAAAACTGTTTTTT. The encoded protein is CASSGTSGDEKLFF.

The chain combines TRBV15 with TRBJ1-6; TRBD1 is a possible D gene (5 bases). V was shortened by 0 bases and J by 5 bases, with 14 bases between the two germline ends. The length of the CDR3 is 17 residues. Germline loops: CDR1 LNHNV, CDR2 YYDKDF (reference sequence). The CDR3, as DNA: TGTGCCACCAGCAGAGATCGTAGGGGATTGAATAATTCACCCCTCCACTTT. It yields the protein CATSRDRRGLNNSPLHF.

For the CDR3, the DNA is TGTGCCAGCAGCTATCACAGGGCCACTGAAGCTTTCTTT. This encodes CASSYHRATEAFF. The J gene is TRBJ1-1, the V gene TRBV7-2, with D perhaps matching TRBD1 (6 bases). Germline loops: CDR1 SGHTA, CDR2 FQGNSA. CDR3 size: 13 residues. V was pared by 4 bases and J by 4 bases, with 10 bases between.

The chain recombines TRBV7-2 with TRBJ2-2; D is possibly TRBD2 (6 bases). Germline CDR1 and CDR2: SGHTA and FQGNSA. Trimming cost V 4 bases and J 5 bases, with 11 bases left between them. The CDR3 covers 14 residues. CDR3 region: CASSYPGGTGELFF. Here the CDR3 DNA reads TGTGCCAGCAGCTACCCTGGGGGGACCGGGGAGCTGTTTTTT.

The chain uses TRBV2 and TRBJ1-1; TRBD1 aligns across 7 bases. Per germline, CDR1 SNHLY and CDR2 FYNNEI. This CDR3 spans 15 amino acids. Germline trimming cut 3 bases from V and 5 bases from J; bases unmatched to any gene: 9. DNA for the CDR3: TGTGCCAGCAGTGATGGGGGCCCAGGGGGAACTGAAGCTTTCTTT. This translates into CASSDGGPGGTEAFF.

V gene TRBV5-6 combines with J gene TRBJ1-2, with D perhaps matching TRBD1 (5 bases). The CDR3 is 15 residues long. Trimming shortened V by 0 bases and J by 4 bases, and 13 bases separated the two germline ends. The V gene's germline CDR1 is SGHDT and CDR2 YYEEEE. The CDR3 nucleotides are TGTGCCAGCAGCTTGGACAGGAATATTATCTATGGCTACACCTTC. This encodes CASSLDRNIIYGYTF. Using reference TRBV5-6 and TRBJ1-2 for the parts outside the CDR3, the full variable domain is DAGVTQSPTHLIKTRGQQVTLRCSPKSGHDTVSWYQQALGQGPQFIFQYYEEEERQRGNFPDRFSGHQFPNYSSELNVNALLLGDSALYLCASSLDRNIIYGYTFGSGTRLTVV.

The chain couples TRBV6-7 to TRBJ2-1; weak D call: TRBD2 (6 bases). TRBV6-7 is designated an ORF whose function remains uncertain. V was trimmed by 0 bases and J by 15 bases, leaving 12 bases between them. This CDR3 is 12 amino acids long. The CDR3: CASSYSTTSTFF. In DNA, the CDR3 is TGTGCCAGCAGTTACTCGACCACTAGCACGTTCTTC.

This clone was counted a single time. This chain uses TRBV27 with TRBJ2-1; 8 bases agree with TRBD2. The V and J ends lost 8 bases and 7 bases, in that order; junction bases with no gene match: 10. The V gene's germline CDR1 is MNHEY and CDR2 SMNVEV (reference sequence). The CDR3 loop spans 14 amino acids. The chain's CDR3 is CASDPGLGRNEQFF. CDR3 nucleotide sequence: TGTGCCAGCGACCCGGGACTAGGGAGGAATGAGCAGTTCTTC.

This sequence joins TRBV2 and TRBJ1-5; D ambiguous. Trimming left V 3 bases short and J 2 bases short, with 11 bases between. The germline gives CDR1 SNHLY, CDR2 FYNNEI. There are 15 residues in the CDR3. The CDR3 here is CASSDWEGGNQPQHF. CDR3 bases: TGTGCCAGCAGTGACTGGGAGGGTGGCAATCAGCCCCAGCATTTT.

CDR3 sequence: CASSPPQGYGYTF. Here the CDR3 DNA reads TGTGCCAGCTCACCACCACAGGGCTATGGCTACACCTTC. This chain joins TRBV18 and TRBJ1-2, with D possibly matching TRBD1 (6 bases). Trimming took 0 bases from V and 4 from J, leaving 6 bases between them. The CDR3 loop spans 13 amino acids. CDR1 and CDR2 from the germline V gene are KGHSH and LQKENI.

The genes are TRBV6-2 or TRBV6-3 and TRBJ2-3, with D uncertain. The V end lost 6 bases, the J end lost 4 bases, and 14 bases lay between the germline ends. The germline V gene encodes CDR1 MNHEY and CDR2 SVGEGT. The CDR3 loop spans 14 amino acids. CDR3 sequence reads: CASSLRKVADTQYF. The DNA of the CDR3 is TGTGCCAGCAGCTTGAGGAAGGTCGCAGATACGCAGTATTTT.

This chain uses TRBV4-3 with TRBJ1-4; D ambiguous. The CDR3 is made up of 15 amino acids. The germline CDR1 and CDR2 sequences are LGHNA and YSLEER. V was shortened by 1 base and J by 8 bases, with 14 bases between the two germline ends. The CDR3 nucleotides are TGCGCCAGCAGCCAAGTAAATGGGCATGCGGAAAAACTGTTTTTT. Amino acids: CASSQVNGHAEKLFF.

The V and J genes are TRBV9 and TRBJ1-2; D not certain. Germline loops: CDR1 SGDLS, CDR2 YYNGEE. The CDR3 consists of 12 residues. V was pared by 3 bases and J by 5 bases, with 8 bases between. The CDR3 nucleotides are TGTGCCAGCAGCGCCACTTCGTATGGCTACACCTTC. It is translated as CASSATSYGYTF.